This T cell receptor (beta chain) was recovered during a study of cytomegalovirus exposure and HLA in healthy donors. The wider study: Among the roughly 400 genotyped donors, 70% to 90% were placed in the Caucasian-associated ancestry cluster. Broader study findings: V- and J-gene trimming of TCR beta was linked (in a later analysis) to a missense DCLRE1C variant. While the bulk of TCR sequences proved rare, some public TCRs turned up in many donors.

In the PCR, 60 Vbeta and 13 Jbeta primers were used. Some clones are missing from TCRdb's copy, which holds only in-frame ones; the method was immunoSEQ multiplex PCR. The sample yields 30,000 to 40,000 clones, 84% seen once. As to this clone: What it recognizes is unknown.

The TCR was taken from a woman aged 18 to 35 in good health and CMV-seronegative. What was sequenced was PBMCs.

DNA of the CDR3: TGTGCCAGCAGGACTAGCGGCACAGATACGCAGTATTTT. Residues: CASRTSGTDTQYF. This chain links TRBV6-5 with TRBJ2-3, with TRBD2 matching over 8 bases. Trimming cost V 6 bases and J 1 base; bases outside gene matches: 0. Germline loops: CDR1 MNHEY, CDR2 SVGAGI. This CDR3 comprises 13 residues.